One T cell receptor (beta chain) is described in this entry. Its antigen remains unidentified. This entry is derived from a study of graft-versus-host responses after intestinal transplantation. About the study: Each recipient received anti-thymocyte globulin induction, then tacrolimus and steroids for around three years.

Both intraepithelial and lamina propria lymphocytes were released by processing graft tissue. Profiled with immunoSEQ multiplex PCR; TCRdb holds only in-frame clones, not every one. This table has tens of thousands of clones, roughly 87% appearing once. Findings of the study overall: The authors found GvH clones in recipient marrow, some appearing first in ileum or blood.

V gave up 1 base and J gave up 4 bases; unmatched junction bases: 13. The CDR3 is 17 residues long. Germline loops: CDR1 SGHNT, CDR2 YYREEE (reference sequence). The sequence was collected from a human patient who received an intestinal transplant, so some T cells may come from the graft donor. V is TRBV5-4 and J is TRBJ2-7, with 8 bases matching TRBD2. Sequenced here: ileum tissue, sampled about 28 weeks after intestinal transplant. The CDR3, as DNA: TGTGCCAGCAGCTTGAAGCTAGCGGGCCCCCCGGGTTACGAGCAGTACTTC. Amino acid sequence: CASSLKLAGPPGYEQYF.